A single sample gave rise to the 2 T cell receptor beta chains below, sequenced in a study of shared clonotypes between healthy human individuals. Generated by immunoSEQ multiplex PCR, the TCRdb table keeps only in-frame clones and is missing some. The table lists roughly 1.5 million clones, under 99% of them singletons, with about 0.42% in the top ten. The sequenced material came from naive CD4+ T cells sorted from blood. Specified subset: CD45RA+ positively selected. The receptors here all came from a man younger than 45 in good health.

As DNA, the CDR3 is TGTGCCAGCAGCCTGGGGACAGCCCATCAGCCCCAGCATTTT. Translated, it gives CASSLGTAHQPQHF. V gene TRBV11-2 combines with J gene TRBJ1-5; 7 positions agree with TRBD1. Losses at the gene ends were 5 bases for V and 5 bases for J; bases not matched to a gene: 6. This CDR3 spans 14 amino acids. Germline values: CDR1 SGHAT, CDR2 FQNNGV.

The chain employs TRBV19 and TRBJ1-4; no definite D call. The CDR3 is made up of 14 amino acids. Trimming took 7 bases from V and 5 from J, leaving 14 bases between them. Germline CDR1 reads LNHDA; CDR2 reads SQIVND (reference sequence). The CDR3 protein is CASNLPANNEKLFF. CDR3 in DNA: TGTGCCAGTAATTTGCCAGCTAACAATGAAAAACTGTTTTTT.